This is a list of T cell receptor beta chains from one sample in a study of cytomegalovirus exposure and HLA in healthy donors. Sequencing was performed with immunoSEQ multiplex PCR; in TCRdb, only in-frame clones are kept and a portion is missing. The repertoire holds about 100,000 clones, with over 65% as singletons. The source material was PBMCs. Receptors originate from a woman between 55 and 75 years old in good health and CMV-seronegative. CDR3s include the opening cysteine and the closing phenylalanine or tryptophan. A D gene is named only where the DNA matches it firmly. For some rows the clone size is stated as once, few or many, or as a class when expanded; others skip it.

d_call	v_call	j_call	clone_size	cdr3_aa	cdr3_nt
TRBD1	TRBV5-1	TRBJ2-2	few	CASSSEAGTGLTGELFF	TGCGCCAGCAGCTCCGAGGCAGGGACAGGGCTTACCGGGGAGCTGTTTTTT
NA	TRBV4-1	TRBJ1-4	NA	CASSQIRGLPDEKLFF	TGCGCCAGCAGCCAAATCAGGGGACTACCAGATGAAAAACTGTTTTTT
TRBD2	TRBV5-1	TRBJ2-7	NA	CASSPSGYSYEQYF	TGCGCCAGCAGTCCTAGCGGGTACTCCTACGAGCAGTACTTC
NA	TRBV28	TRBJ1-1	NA	CASSSGSPEAFF	TGTGCCAGCAGTTCGGGGTCTCCTGAAGCTTTCTTT
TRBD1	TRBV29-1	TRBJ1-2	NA	CSVGGDADGYTF	TGCAGCGTAGGGGGCGACGCGGATGGCTACACCTTC
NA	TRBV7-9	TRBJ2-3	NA	CASSSAGLDTQYF	TGTGCCAGCAGCTCGGCAGGCTTAGATACGCAGTATTTT
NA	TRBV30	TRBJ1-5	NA	CAWSVEGTGQPQHF	TGTGCCTGGAGTGTGGAGGGAACGGGGCAGCCCCAGCATTTT
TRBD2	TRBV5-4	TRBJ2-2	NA	CASSSGLAGGRGTGELFF	TGTGCCAGCAGCTCTGGACTAGCGGGAGGGCGAGGCACCGGGGAGCTGTTTTTT
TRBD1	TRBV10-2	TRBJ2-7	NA	CASQQGSFYYEQYF	TGCGCCAGCCAACAGGGGTCTTTCTACTACGAGCAGTACTTC
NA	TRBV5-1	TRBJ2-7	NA	CASSLGGRLSYEQYF	TGCGCCAGCAGCTTGGGAGGGCGACTCTCCTACGAGCAGTACTTC
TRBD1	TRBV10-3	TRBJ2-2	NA	CAISEFGQGINGELFF	TGTGCCATCAGTGAGTTTGGACAGGGGATTAACGGGGAGCTGTTTTTT
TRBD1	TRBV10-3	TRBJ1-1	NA	CAICPSDRGTEAFF	TGTGCCATCTGTCCCTCGGACAGGGGCACTGAAGCTTTCTTT
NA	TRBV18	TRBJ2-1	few	CASSLEAEQFF	TGTGCCAGCTCACTAGAAGCGGAGCAGTTCTTC
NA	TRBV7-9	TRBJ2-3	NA	CASGSEADTQYF	TGTGCCAGCGGGTCTGAGGCAGATACGCAGTATTTT
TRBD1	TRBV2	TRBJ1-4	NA	CASSVAGQGRTNEKLFF	TGTGCCAGCAGTGTAGCGGGACAGGGAAGAACTAATGAAAAACTGTTTTTT
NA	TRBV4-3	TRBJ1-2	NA	CASSHVDGGIYGYTF	TGCGCCAGCAGCCATGTAGACGGAGGGATCTATGGCTACACCTTC
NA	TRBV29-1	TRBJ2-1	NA	CSVGDTGYNEQFF	TGCAGCGTTGGGGACACCGGATACAATGAGCAGTTCTTC
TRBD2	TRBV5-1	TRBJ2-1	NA	CASSFEPGLAGKDNEQFF	TGCGCCAGCAGCTTCGAGCCGGGACTAGCGGGCAAGGACAATGAGCAGTTCTTC
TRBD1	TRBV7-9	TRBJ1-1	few	CASSTSGGPTMNTEAFF	TGTGCCAGCAGCACTTCAGGGGGACCAACCATGAACACTGAAGCTTTCTTT
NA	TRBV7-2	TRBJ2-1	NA	CASSLTSGMGANEQFF	TGTGCCAGCAGCTTAACTTCAGGGATGGGGGCTAATGAGCAGTTCTTC
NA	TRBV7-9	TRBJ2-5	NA	CASSLWAIEETQYF	TGTGCCAGCAGCTTGTGGGCTATCGAAGAGACCCAGTACTTC
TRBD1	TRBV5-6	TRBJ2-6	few	CASSLRGLGANVLTF	TGTGCCAGCAGCTTGAGGGGGCTAGGGGCCAACGTCCTGACTTTC
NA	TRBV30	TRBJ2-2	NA	CAWTSGANTGELFF	TGTGCCTGGACCAGCGGAGCGAACACCGGGGAGCTGTTTTTT
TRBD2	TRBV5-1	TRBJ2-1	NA	CASRTGLAGADEQFF	TGCGCCAGCCGAACCGGACTAGCGGGAGCTGATGAGCAGTTCTTC
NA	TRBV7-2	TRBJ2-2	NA	CASSLARTTGELFF	TGTGCCAGCAGCTTAGCCCGGACTACCGGGGAGCTGTTTTTT
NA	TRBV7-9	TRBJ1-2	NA	CASSAGGDYGYTF	TGTGCCAGCAGCGCGGGGGGCGACTATGGCTACACCTTC
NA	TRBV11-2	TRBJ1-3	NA	CASSSGTFSGNTIYF	TGTGCCAGCAGCTCTGGGACATTCTCTGGAAACACCATATATTTT
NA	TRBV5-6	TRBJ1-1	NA	CASRQKDRWDTEAFF	TGTGCCAGCAGACAGAAGGACAGATGGGACACTGAAGCTTTCTTT
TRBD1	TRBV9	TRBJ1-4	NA	CASSVLTGETEKLFF	TGTGCCAGCAGCGTTCTGACAGGGGAGACTGAAAAACTGTTTTTT
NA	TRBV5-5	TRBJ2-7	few	CASSPVPGYEQYF	TGTGCCAGCAGCCCCGTACCGGGTTACGAGCAGTACTTC
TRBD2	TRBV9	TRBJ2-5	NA	CASSRGLAGGETQYF	TGTGCCAGCAGCCGGGGACTAGCGGGAGGAGAGACCCAGTACTTC
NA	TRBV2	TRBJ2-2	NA	CASKMDSLTGELFF	TGTGCCAGCAAAATGGACAGCCTCACCGGGGAGCTGTTTTTT
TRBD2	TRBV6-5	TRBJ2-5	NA	CASSPPGLAKETQYF	TGTGCCAGCAGTCCCCCGGGACTAGCGAAAGAGACCCAGTACTTC
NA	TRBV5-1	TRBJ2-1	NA	CASSFYGTGYNEQFF	TGCGCCAGCAGCTTCTACGGGACTGGTTACAATGAGCAGTTCTTC
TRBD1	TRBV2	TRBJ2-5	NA	CASRTGQVPQETQYF	TGTGCCAGCAGAACCGGACAGGTCCCTCAAGAGACCCAGTACTTC
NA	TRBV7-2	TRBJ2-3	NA	CASSALTWTQYF	TGTGCCAGCAGCGCGCTAACTTGGACGCAGTATTTT
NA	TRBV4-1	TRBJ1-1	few	CASSQTGNTEAFF	TGCGCCAGCAGCCAAACAGGGAACACTGAAGCTTTCTTT
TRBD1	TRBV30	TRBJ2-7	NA	CAWGTGGFNEQYF	TGTGCCTGGGGGACAGGGGGGTTCAACGAGCAGTACTTC
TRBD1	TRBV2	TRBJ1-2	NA	CASSDRDRSYYGYTF	TGTGCCAGCAGTGATAGGGACAGGTCTTACTATGGCTACACCTTC
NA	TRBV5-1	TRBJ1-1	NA	CASSPDGGTEAFF	TGCGCCAGCTCACCTGATGGAGGCACTGAAGCTTTCTTT
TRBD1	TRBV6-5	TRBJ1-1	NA	CASREDRGGTEAFF	TGTGCCAGCAGAGAGGACAGGGGAGGCACTGAAGCTTTCTTT
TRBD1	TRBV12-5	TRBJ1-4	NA	CASGRGQSNEKLFF	TGTGCTAGTGGTAGGGGACAGTCTAATGAAAAACTGTTTTTT
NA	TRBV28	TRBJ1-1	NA	CASAGGGDGQAFF	TGTGCCAGCGCGGGGGGAGGGGATGGCCAAGCTTTCTTT
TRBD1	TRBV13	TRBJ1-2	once	CASSPGQGFGNGYTF	TGTGCCAGCAGCCCGGGACAGGGGTTCGGGAATGGCTACACCTTC
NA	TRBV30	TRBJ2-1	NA	CAWNPRLVDEQFF	TGTGCCTGGAACCCCCGACTAGTTGATGAGCAGTTCTTC
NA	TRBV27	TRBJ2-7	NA	CASSFAPGTAGEQYF	TGTGCCAGCAGTTTCGCCCCCGGGACCGCGGGGGAGCAGTACTTC